This T cell receptor beta chain was sequenced for a study of blood T cell repertoires in COVID-19. Study-wide context: Collection of acute and convalescent COVID-19 samples took place in the United States, Italy and Spain. Sources were T cells, B-cell-depleted T cells, or PBMCs; the material itself was cDNA or gDNA.

The CDR3 is made up of 14 amino acids. The germline gives CDR1 SGHDT, CDR2 YYEEEE. V was trimmed by 6 bases and J by 7 bases, leaving 17 bases between them. Original handling: Reference gene primer amplification gave nucleated cell count estimates. Here immunoSEQ multiplex PCR was the method, and the copy in TCRdb shows in-frame clones only, minus some. The DNA was the basis for D and trimming; V, J and clone size are from that table. The sample has about 240,000 clones; around 83% are singletons. Sequences were obtained from peripheral blood. The rearrangement joins TRBV5-6 to TRBJ2-1; D gene ambiguous. The sequence came from a young woman with acute or convalescent COVID-19. In nucleotides, the CDR3 is TGTGCCAGCACCATGACCGCATTACTAAATGAGCAGTTCTTC. Its translation: CASTMTALLNEQFF.